This T cell receptor beta chain was found in a study of monozygotic twins with inflammatory bowel disease. Comments on this clonotype: The antigen remains unidentified.

This CDR3 contains 15 residues. The V gene's germline CDR1 is SGHDN and CDR2 FVKESK. Every TCR library used approximately 4,000 ng of total RNA. From the 5' RACE reads, TCRdb lists one entry per CDR3 protein and no DNA. This sample carries fewer than 450,000 distinct CDR3 sequences, with 2% to 3% going to the ten biggest clones. Findings and limits, study-wide: It was in IBD patients that TCRbeta diversity (inverse Simpson) was lower than in healthy co-twins.

This TCR was sampled from a human donor with ulcerative colitis or Crohn's disease, or a healthy co-twin of an affected twin (not recorded which). Sequences were obtained from blood. The V gene is TRBV14, the J gene TRBJ1-6; absent DNA, TCRdb's TRBD1 call cannot be checked. The CDR3 spells CASRGRDSRNSPLHF.